The 31 T cell receptor beta chains below come from one sample, sequenced in a study of blood T cell repertoires in COVID-19. Assay: immunoSEQ multiplex PCR; the TCRdb copy retains only in-frame clones and omits some. This sample has 410,000 or so clones, with 89% found just once. Material: peripheral blood. The receptors derive from a woman aged 40 to 50 with COVID-19, enrolled during active disease.

This clone is a singleton in its sample. The chain carries TRBV5-8 and TRBJ2-1, with a possible D match to TRBD1 (6 bases). Deletions cut 6 bases from V and 1 base from J, with 11 bases between. This CDR3 region has 14 residues. The germline V gene encodes CDR1 SGHTS and CDR2 YDEGEE. The CDR3 DNA sequence: TGTGCCAGCACCTACGGGACATCCTACAATGAGCAGTTCTTC. Amino acid sequence: CASTYGTSYNEQFF.

The chain couples TRBV6-5 to TRBJ1-2; no clear D gene. Trimming cost V 5 bases and J 2 bases, with 9 bases left between them. The CDR3 extends over 13 amino acids. Germline assignment: CDR1 MNHEY and CDR2 SVGAGI. CDR3 coding DNA: TGTGCCAGCAGTCCGCGAATAAACTATGGCTACACCTTC. It codes for CASSPRINYGYTF.

The rearrangement joins TRBV5-1 to TRBJ1-1; D uncertain. V was cut by 5 bases and J by 4 bases, with 18 bases left in between. The length of the CDR3 is 15 residues. The germline V gene has CDR1 SGHRS and CDR2 YFSETQ. CDR3 sequence (DNA): TGCGCCAGCAGTCGGGCGGGAGGACGATCCACTGAAGCTTTCTTT. It encodes CASSRAGGRSTEAFF.

The rearrangement uses TRBV6-2 or TRBV6-3 and TRBJ2-7, with TRBD2 identical over 9 bases. V gave up 6 bases and J gave up 2 bases; unmatched junction bases: 5. In germline, CDR1 is MNHEY, CDR2 SVGEGT. CDR3 length: 14 amino acids. The CDR3 DNA follows: TGTGCCAGCAGCCGACTAGCGGCCACCTACGAGCAGTACTTC. Its translation is CASSRLAATYEQYF.

The rearrangement links TRBV30 to TRBJ2-3, with D maybe TRBD2 (5 bases). The CDR3 covers 12 residues. Trimming cost V 1 base and J 5 bases, with 7 bases left between them. In germline, CDR1 is GTSNPN, CDR2 SVGIG (reference sequence). The CDR3 DNA reads as TGTGCCTGGAGTGAAGCGGAAGATACGCAGTATTTT. Translated: CAWSEAEDTQYF. Together with reference TRBV30 and TRBJ2-3, the CDR3 gives the full variable domain: SQTIHQWPATLVQPVGSPLSLECTVEGTSNPNLYWYRQAAGRGLQLLFYSVGIGQISSEVPQNLSASRPQDRQFILSSKKLLLSDSGFYLCAWSEAEDTQYFGPGTRLTVL.

The chain couples TRBV7-2 to TRBJ2-7; a weak D match, TRBD1 (5 bases). Between the trimmed V and J ends, which lost 5 bases and 2 bases, there was a span of 13 bases. The CDR3 is made up of 14 amino acids. CDR1 and CDR2 (germline): SGHTA, FQGNSA. The CDR3 DNA is TGTGCCAGCAGCCCCCGACAGAAAACCTACGAGCAGTACTTC. This sequence encodes CASSPRQKTYEQYF.

This chain links TRBV27 with TRBJ2-3; 16 bases fit TRBD2. The CDR3 totals 20 residues. Trimming removed 7 bases from V and 7 bases from J; junction bases left unmatched: 20. Germline assignment: CDR1 MNHEY and CDR2 SMNVEV (reference sequence). CDR3 sequence (DNA): TGTGCCAGCACCTCAAGGCCGGGACTAGCGGGAGGGCCATCCTCAAATACGCAGTATTTT. Its translation: CASTSRPGLAGGPSSNTQYF.

This sequence joins TRBV3-1 (or the pseudogene TRBV3-2) and TRBJ2-1, with 9 positions matching TRBD1. In germline, CDR1 is LGHDT, CDR2 YNNKEL (reference sequence). This CDR3 region has 16 residues. After removal of 2 bases from V and 3 bases from J, the junction contained 5 bases not matched to a gene. CDR3 sequence: CASSQLDRGDYNEQFF. The CDR3 nucleotides read TGTGCCAGCAGCCAACTTGACAGGGGGGACTACAATGAGCAGTTCTTC.

This chain connects TRBV7-2 to TRBJ2-6; TRBD1 might be the D (5 bases). The CDR3 runs 17 residues. Germline V gives CDR1 SGHTA, CDR2 FQGNSA. V lost 2 bases, J lost 2 bases, and 13 bases lay in between. The CDR3 loop reads CASSLWVGLTGANVLTF. The CDR3 region has the DNA TGTGCCAGCAGCTTATGGGTGGGGCTCACTGGGGCCAACGTCCTGACTTTC.

The chain is built from TRBV19 and TRBJ1-2, with unresolved D. This CDR3 comprises 12 residues. V was cut by 8 bases and J by 4 bases, with 11 bases left in between. Germline-derived CDR1 and CDR2 are LNHDA and SQIVND (reference sequence). CDR3 bases: TGTGCCAGTGGCAGGATCACCTATGGCTACACCTTC. Protein sequence: CASGRITYGYTF.

This chain links TRBV7-2 with TRBJ2-2, with TRBD2 identical over 14 bases. Germline V gene data show CDR1 as SGHTA and CDR2 as FQGNSA. V trimming: 6 bases; J trimming: 6 bases; junction bases outside the gene matches: 6. The CDR3 runs 16 residues. The CDR3 nucleotides are TGTGCCAGCAGACCCGGGACTAGCGGGAGTGCCGGGGAGCTGTTTTTT. Residues: CASRPGTSGSAGELFF.

The chain has TRBV28 and TRBJ1-2, with 8 nucleotides matching TRBD1. This CDR3 has 16 amino acids. Germline CDR1 reads MDHEN; CDR2 reads SYDVKM. V trimming: 5 bases; J trimming: 5 bases; junction bases outside the gene matches: 13. CDR3 sequence (DNA): TGTGCCAGCAGTACCCCGACGGACCAGGGGGCGTATGGCTACACCTTC. It translates to CASSTPTDQGAYGYTF.

The chain joins TRBV7-9 to TRBJ2-5; a weak D match, TRBD1 (6 bases). The CDR3 runs to 14 residues. Per germline, CDR1 SEHNR and CDR2 FQNEAQ (reference sequence). V was trimmed by 3 bases and J by 2 bases, leaving 10 bases between them. CDR3 nucleotide sequence: TGTGCCAGCAGCTTTGAAGGGGGACAAGAGACCCAGTACTTC. Its protein product is CASSFEGGQETQYF.

The chain uses TRBV19 and TRBJ1-1; TRBD1 matches 7 bases. Germline V gene lookup returns CDR1 LNHDA and CDR2 SQIVND (reference sequence). V was pared by 6 bases and J by 4 bases, with 14 bases of the junction left unmatched. The CDR3 spans 16 residues. The CDR3 DNA follows: TGTGCCAGTAGGATGAGCAACAGGGGTTTGGGCACTGAAGCTTTCTTT. Translated, it gives CASRMSNRGLGTEAFF.

The V gene is TRBV19, the J gene TRBJ1-5, with TRBD1 matching over 7 bases. Germline CDR1 LNHDA, CDR2 SQIVND (reference sequence). The V segment lost 7 bases and the J segment 2 bases; nucleotides outside the gene matches: 11. The CDR3 spans 16 residues. The chain's CDR3 is CASTRGFTGGNQPQHF. CDR3 nucleotides: TGTGCCAGTACACGGGGGTTCACAGGGGGCAATCAGCCCCAGCATTTT.

The rearrangement uses TRBV7-9 and TRBJ2-1; D remains unclear. The germline CDR1 and CDR2 sequences are SEHNR and FQNEAQ (reference sequence). This CDR3 is built from 16 residues. The germline V and J ends were trimmed by 0 bases and 8 bases, with 17 bases remaining between them. The CDR3 bases are TGTGCCAGCAGCTTAGCGCCCCTTAAACCACGGGATGAGCAGTTCTTC. Protein: CASSLAPLKPRDEQFF.

V is TRBV28 and J is TRBJ2-3; a possible D gene is TRBD1 (7 bases). This CDR3 has 19 amino acids. The ends were cut back, 3 bases at V and 0 bases at J, with 22 bases in the middle. Germline assignment: CDR1 MDHEN and CDR2 SYDVKM. CDR3 in amino acids: CASSFGPVKTGTSTDTQYF. The CDR3 DNA is TGTGCCAGCAGTTTTGGGCCCGTGAAGACAGGGACTAGCACAGATACGCAGTATTTT.

The chain has TRBV6-4 and TRBJ1-6; the match to TRBD1 covers 11 bases. CDR1 and CDR2 (germline): MRHNA, SNTAGT. The CDR3 extends over 15 amino acids. V shed 3 bases and J 7 bases; nucleotides not matched to a gene: 2. CDR3: CASSERTGGNSPLHF. CDR3 nucleotide sequence: TGTGCCAGCAGTGAAAGGACAGGGGGCAATTCACCCCTCCACTTT.

This clone occurred a few times. The chain combines TRBV11-2 with TRBJ2-7, with D tentatively TRBD1 (5 bases). Trimming cost V 8 bases and J 6 bases, with 17 bases left between them. The CDR3 is made up of 13 amino acids. Looked up from germline, CDR1 is SGHAT and CDR2 is FQNNGV. CDR3 coding DNA: TGTGCCAGCGGAGAACATTTTCAGGGCGAGCAGTACTTC. This codes for CASGEHFQGEQYF.

This chain joins TRBV19 and TRBJ1-5; D is unclear. CDR1 LNHDA and CDR2 SQIVND come from the germline V gene (reference sequence). CDR3 length: 15 residues. The V end lost 3 bases, the J end lost 1 base, and 10 bases lay between the germline ends. The CDR3 region has the DNA TGTGCCAGTAGTATGGTTAGATTCAGCAATCAGCCCCAGCATTTT. It translates to CASSMVRFSNQPQHF.

The V gene is TRBV5-1, the J gene TRBJ1-3; D is undetermined. The V gene lost 1 base and the J gene lost 0 bases, with 11 bases spanning the gap. CDR1 and CDR2 (germline): SGHRS, YFSETQ. This CDR3 comprises 16 residues. The DNA for the CDR3 is TGCGCCAGCAGCTTGTACGGGAGAAGCTCTGGAAACACCATATATTTT. This gives the protein CASSLYGRSSGNTIYF.

The chain employs TRBV7-3 and TRBJ1-1; 7 bases fit TRBD1. This CDR3 is 17 amino acids long. Unmatched junction bases numbered 20, after V lost 5 bases and J lost 8 bases. Germline V CDR1 and CDR2: SGHTA, FQGTGA. The CDR3 DNA reads as TGTGCCAGCAGCCCCTCCCGGGTAACAGGGGTGAGCGCCGAAGCTTTCTTT. It codes for CASSPSRVTGVSAEAFF.

The chain has TRBV9 and TRBJ2-5; tentative D call: TRBD2 (6 bases). The CDR3 is made up of 16 amino acids. The V end lost 2 bases, the J end lost 5 bases, and 19 bases lay between the germline ends. CDR1 is SGDLS and CDR2 is YYNGEE in the germline V gene. The CDR3 nucleotides are TGTGCCAGCAGCGTCCGGGACTTTGCAGGCGTGGAGACCCAGTACTTC. Translated, it gives CASSVRDFAGVETQYF.

The chain employs TRBV10-1 and TRBJ2-5, with 10 positions matching TRBD2. Germline CDR1 and CDR2: WNHNN and SYGVQD (reference sequence). The CDR3 consists of 15 residues. V gave up 7 bases and J gave up 2 bases; unmatched junction bases: 7. The CDR3 DNA sequence: TGCGCCAGCAAATCGTGGACTAGCGGACAAGAGACCCAGTACTTC. Its translation: CASKSWTSGQETQYF.

The chain has TRBV5-4 and TRBJ2-5; a weak D match, TRBD2 (8 bases). From germline, CDR1 is SGHNT and CDR2 YYREEE (reference sequence). V dropped 10 bases and J dropped 5 bases, with 21 bases sitting between them. The CDR3 sequence is 14 residues long. The CDR3 DNA reads TGTGCCGTTCATTCCGGGAGGGGGCCTGAGACCCAGTACTTC. It specifies CAVHSGRGPETQYF.

The CDR3 sequence: CASSYSNAGQLNQHF. The DNA for the CDR3 is TGTGCCAGCAGTTACTCTAATGCGGGACAGCTAAACCAGCATTTT. This rearrangement joins TRBV6-5 to TRBJ1-5; 7 bases line up with TRBD1. The germline CDR1 and CDR2 sequences are MNHEY and SVGAGI. The CDR3 loop spans 15 amino acids. Unmatched junction bases numbered 11, after V lost 0 bases and J lost 12 bases.

The CDR3 nucleotides are TGTGCCAGCAGCCGAAATAATCGGAGGAACACTGAAGCTTTCTTT. Translated: CASSRNNRRNTEAFF. The chain is built from TRBV28 and TRBJ1-1; D not resolved. Trimming took 6 bases from V and 1 from J, leaving 15 bases between them. This CDR3 region has 15 residues. CDR1 and CDR2 from the germline V gene are MDHEN and SYDVKM.

This chain connects TRBV3-1 (or the pseudogene TRBV3-2) to TRBJ2-7; 9 nucleotides align to TRBD1. V dropped 1 base and J dropped 6; count of bases not matched to a gene: 10. The CDR3 consists of 16 residues. Germline CDR1 LGHDT, CDR2 YNNKEL (reference sequence). The CDR3 nucleotides are TGTGCCAGCAGCCAAGCCGCCGGGACAGGGAAAAGCGAGCAGTACTTC. Translated, it gives CASSQAAGTGKSEQYF.

The gene calls are TRBV9 and TRBJ2-7; D possibly corresponds to TRBD2 (6 bases). Trimming took off 3 bases at V and 5 bases at J, with 18 bases between the two ends. Germline V lookup: CDR1 SGDLS, CDR2 YYNGEE. The CDR3 covers 15 residues. DNA of the CDR3: TGTGCCAGCAGCGGGGGACTGCCCGCCGGCCACGAGCAGTACTTC. Translating gives CASSGGLPAGHEQYF.

This chain joins TRBV9 and TRBJ1-1, with 10 bases that match TRBD1. The V gene end was trimmed by 4 bases and the J gene end by 9 bases; junction bases not matched to a gene: 9. The CDR3 consists of 14 residues. Per germline, CDR1 SGDLS and CDR2 YYNGEE. CDR3 DNA: TGTGCCAGCAGCTCACCCGGGACAGGGGATCAAGCTTTCTTT. Protein product: CASSSPGTGDQAFF.

This rearrangement joins TRBV30 to TRBJ1-1, with D possibly TRBD1 on 6 matching bases. V lost 2 bases to trimming and J lost 3 bases, with 10 bases between them. The CDR3 sequence is 13 residues long. Germline V lookup: CDR1 GTSNPN, CDR2 SVGIG (reference sequence). The CDR3 DNA is TGTGCCTGGAGTTATACAGGGTACACTGAAGCTTTCTTT. Residues: CAWSYTGYTEAFF.